The 18 T cell receptor beta chains below were found in one sample sequenced in a study of vaccination and CD4 T cells after COVID-19. Researchers used the Oncomine TCR Beta short-read assay to sequence DNA from cultured CD4+ T cells. From the PCR reads, TCRdb called clonotypes with MiXCR, one entry per CDR3 protein. The sample yields fewer than 11,000 distinct CDR3 sequences, about 33% seen once. What these receptors recognize is not known. Described treatment: roughly nine-day PBMC culture with coronavirus spike peptide pools or control peptides (ViraFEST assay). The sequences come from CD4+ T cells from blood, cultured in vitro, collected after SARS-CoV-2 vaccination. The source is a human donor who had recovered from COVID-19.

The chain uses TRBV27 and TRBJ1-3; D may be TRBD1 (5 bases). V lost 5 bases, J lost 4 bases, and 15 bases lay in between. CDR3 length: 15 amino acids. Germline lookup yields CDR1 MNHEY and CDR2 SMNVEV (reference sequence). CDR3 protein: CASSPRTPLGNTIYF. CDR3 nucleotides: TGTGCCAGCAGTCCCCGGACACCTTTAGGAAACACCATATATTTT.

The V and J genes are TRBV6-5 and TRBJ1-1, with 7 bases lining up with TRBD1. Germline values: CDR1 MNHEY, CDR2 SVGAGI. J gave up 1 base and V 4 bases, and 9 bases lay outside the gene matches. The CDR3 is 16 residues long. The CDR3 DNA sequence: TGTGCCAGCAGTTGGGGAAACAGGGGAGGGAACACTGAAGCTTTCTTT. It translates to CASSWGNRGGNTEAFF.

The J gene is TRBJ1-3, the V gene TRBV12-3 or TRBV12-4, with D possibly matching TRBD1 (6 bases). V shed 4 bases and J shed 11 bases, with 18 bases lying between them. The CDR3 is 14 residues long. The CDR3: CASSSQQGPQAIYF. The CDR3 DNA is TGTGCCAGCAGTTCCCAACAGGGTCCCCAGGCCATATATTTT.

In its sample, this clonotype was seen a few times. The chain has TRBV20-1 and TRBJ2-7, with D possibly TRBD2 on 6 matching bases. The CDR3 runs 13 residues. Trimming shortened V by 2 bases and J by 7 bases, and 15 bases separated the two germline ends. Germline lookup yields CDR1 DFQATT and CDR2 SNEGSKA (reference sequence). The CDR3 is CSARFSGGWEQYF. In nucleotides, the CDR3 is TGCAGTGCTAGATTTAGTGGAGGGTGGGAGCAGTACTTC.

The table lists this clonotype with a count of one. V and J are TRBV6-1 and TRBJ1-1; 8 bases are shared with TRBD1. Germline V gene lookup returns CDR1 MNHNS and CDR2 SASEGT. The CDR3 length is 13 residues. The J segment lost 12 bases and the V segment lost 5 bases, leaving 11 bases of the junction unmatched. The DNA for the CDR3 is TGTGCCAGCAGTCTTAACCAGGGGGCGCATCCTTTCTTT. Translated, it gives CASSLNQGAHPFF.

This sequence joins TRBV28 and TRBJ2-4; D possibly corresponds to TRBD2 (6 bases). Germline V lookup: CDR1 MDHEN, CDR2 SYDVKM. The CDR3 runs to 17 residues. Between the trimmed V and J ends, which lost 2 bases and 0 bases, there was a span of 14 bases. CDR3 sequence reads: CASSLPTAGLAKNIQYF. CDR3 coding DNA: TGTGCCAGCAGTTTACCAACTGCGGGGTTAGCCAAAAACATTCAGTACTTC.

Relative to its sample, this clonotype is medium-sized. The genes are TRBV10-3 and TRBJ1-2; perhaps TRBD1 as D (5 bases). V was cut by 9 bases and J by 4 bases, with 15 bases left in between. Per the germline V gene, CDR1 is ENHRY and CDR2 is SYGVKD. This CDR3 spans 13 amino acids. The CDR3 nucleotides read TGTGCCATTTCCCCATCAGGGCTCTATGGCTACACCTTC. Translation gives CAISPSGLYGYTF.

This clonotype has a handful of counts. The genes are TRBV20-1 and TRBJ1-6; D is perhaps TRBD1 (5 bases). Per germline, CDR1 DFQATT and CDR2 SNEGSKA (reference sequence). V was shortened by 5 bases and J by 5 bases, with 16 bases between the two germline ends. The CDR3 totals 15 residues. In DNA, the CDR3 is TGCAGTGCTCCCCCCCTGAGAGGGGATAATTCACCCCTCCACTTT. It codes for CSAPPLRGDNSPLHF.

This clonotype was observed a handful of times. The chain has TRBV7-9 and TRBJ1-6, with unresolved D. This CDR3 has 19 residues. CDR1 and CDR2 (germline): SEHNR, FQNEAQ (reference sequence). Trimming pared 9 bases from V and 5 bases from J, leaving 29 bases between. The CDR3 sequence: CARIEWWELWVLNNSPLHF. The CDR3 DNA reads as TGTGCCAGGATCGAATGGTGGGAGTTGTGGGTCCTCAATAATTCACCCCTCCACTTT.

The V call is TRBV28, the J call TRBJ2-7, with 13 nucleotides matching TRBD2. V gave up 6 bases and J gave up 2 bases; unmatched junction bases: 7. The CDR3 has 16 residues. Germline values: CDR1 MDHEN, CDR2 SYDVKM. The DNA of the CDR3 is TGTGCCAGCAGCCCCGGAGGGACTAGCGGGACCTACGAGCAGTACTTC. Residues: CASSPGGTSGTYEQYF.

Comments on this clonotype: Germline and junction disagree at one end, which may indicate a read error. The chain has TRBV6-4 and TRBJ1-5; no definite D call. Germline CDR1 is MRHNA and CDR2 is SNTAGT. There are 15 residues in the CDR3. This CDR3 reads CVSGPKAKPHRPQHF. Written as DNA, the CDR3 is TGTGTCAGCGGGCCTAAGGCCAAACCCCATCGGCCCCAGCATTTT.

This clonotype was counted a few times. The gene calls are TRBV7-2 and TRBJ2-1; 7 bases line up with TRBD2. Germline loops: CDR1 SGHTA, CDR2 FQGNSA. The CDR3 runs to 17 residues. J gave up 1 base and V 2 bases, and 8 bases lay outside the gene matches. The CDR3 spells CASSLYGGSRSYNEQFF. The CDR3 DNA is TGTGCCAGCAGCTTATACGGGGGGAGCAGGTCCTACAATGAGCAGTTCTTC.

This sequence joins TRBV27 and TRBJ2-5; D gene ambiguous. The germline gives CDR1 MNHEY, CDR2 SMNVEV (reference sequence). Trimming took 3 bases from V and 1 from J, leaving 6 bases between them. The CDR3 extends over 13 amino acids. The CDR3 DNA reads as TGTGCCAGCAGTTTCGGTCCCCAAGAGACCCAGTACTTC. Translation: CASSFGPQETQYF.

Here the CDR3 DNA reads TGTGCCAGCAGCTTGGGGGCCGCGCGAGCTTTCTTT. Its translation: CASSLGAARAFF. The V and J genes are TRBV5-5 and TRBJ1-1; D is unresolved. The CDR3 is made up of 12 amino acids. From germline, CDR1 is SGHKS and CDR2 YYEKEE (reference sequence). Trimming took off 0 bases at V and 10 bases at J, with 10 bases between the two ends.

This rearrangement joins TRBV5-1 to TRBJ2-1; maybe TRBD1 (5 bases). This CDR3 is built from 16 residues. From germline, CDR1 is SGHRS and CDR2 YFSETQ. V lost 0 bases and J 5 bases, leaving 15 bases between the germline ends. This CDR3 reads CASSLAPGSGNNEQFF. In DNA form, the CDR3 reads TGCGCCAGCAGCTTGGCCCCAGGGTCTGGGAACAATGAGCAGTTCTTC.

This chain uses TRBV4-3 with TRBJ1-2, with D unresolved. This CDR3 has 16 residues. Germline V gene sequence: CDR1 LGHNA, CDR2 YSLEER. The ends were cut back, 0 bases at V and 8 bases at J, with 19 bases in the middle. The CDR3 region has the DNA TGCGCCAGCAGCCAAGATGGTCCAGGCCCACTGGCCGGCTACACCTTC. As protein: CASSQDGPGPLAGYTF.

This sequence joins TRBV11-2 and TRBJ1-1, with no clear D. Germline V gene lookup returns CDR1 SGHAT and CDR2 FQNNGV. V lost 4 bases to trimming and J lost 10 bases, with 19 bases between them. This CDR3 has 14 amino acids. This CDR3 is CASSSYEGILGAFF. In DNA form, the CDR3 reads TGTGCCAGCAGCTCCTACGAGGGAATTCTTGGAGCTTTCTTT.

This clonotype was observed once. V gene TRBV5-1 combines with J gene TRBJ2-3; 7 nucleotides align to TRBD1. Germline V gives CDR1 SGHRS, CDR2 YFSETQ. Unmatched junction bases numbered 11, after V lost 3 bases and J lost 4 bases. This CDR3 contains 16 residues. The CDR3 coding sequence is TGCGCCAGCAGCTCGACGTCGACAGGGACCCCAGATACGCAGTATTTT. It yields the protein CASSSTSTGTPDTQYF.